The TCR beta chain under discussion was sequenced for a study of Graves' ophthalmopathy and Graves' hyperthyroidism. For repertoire sequencing, the TCR beta CDR3 regions were amplified from RNA transcripts. The library came from an HTBI-primed first-round RT-PCR and a second-round multiplex PCR. TCRdb passed the multiplex PCR reads through MiXCR, listing each CDR3 protein once. The table lists 600,000 to 700,000 distinct CDR3 sequences, 35% to 45% of them singletons, with under 3.5% in the top ten. CAS ≥3, NOSPECS ≥4, moderate-to-severe activity and duration under 3 months marked donors with ophthalmopathy. The diagnosis was founded upon clinical symptoms, serum thyroxine, TRAb, thyroid ultrasound and orbital computed tomography. This CDR3 region has 15 residues. Germline loops: CDR1 SGDLS, CDR2 YYNGEE. Trimming took off 7 bases at V and 3 bases at J, with 17 bases between the two ends. This clonotype was observed many times.

The origin of this receptor is an adult man with Graves' ophthalmopathy. The sequencing input was peripheral blood. This chain uses TRBV9 with TRBJ1-5, with D perhaps matching TRBD1 (5 bases). The CDR3 sequence is CASGAGRGLNQPQHF. CDR3 DNA: TGTGCCAGCGGGGCCGGGAGGGGCCTCAATCAGCCCCAGCATTTT.